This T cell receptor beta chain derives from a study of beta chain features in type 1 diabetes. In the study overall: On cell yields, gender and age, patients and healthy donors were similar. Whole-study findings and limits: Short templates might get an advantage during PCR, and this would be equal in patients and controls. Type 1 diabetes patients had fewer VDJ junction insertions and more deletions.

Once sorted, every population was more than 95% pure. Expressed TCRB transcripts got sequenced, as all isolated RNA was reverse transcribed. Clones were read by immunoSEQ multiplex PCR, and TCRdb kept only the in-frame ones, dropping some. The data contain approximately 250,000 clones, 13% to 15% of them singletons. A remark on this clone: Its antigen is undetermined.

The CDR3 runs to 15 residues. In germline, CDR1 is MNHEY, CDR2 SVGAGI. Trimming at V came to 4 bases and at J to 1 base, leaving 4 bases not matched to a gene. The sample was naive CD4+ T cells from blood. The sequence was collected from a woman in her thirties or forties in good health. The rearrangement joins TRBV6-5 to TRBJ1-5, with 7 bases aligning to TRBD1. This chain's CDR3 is CASSSTGVSNQPQHF. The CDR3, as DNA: TGTGCCAGCAGTTCCACAGGGGTCAGCAATCAGCCCCAGCATTTT.